These 8 T cell receptor beta chains share one sample of origin, sequenced in a study of T cell repertoires in cytomegalovirus infection. TCRdb reprocessed the reads via MiXCR and lists one record per CDR3 protein. The profile shows nearly 450,000 distinct CDR3 sequences, roughly 30% of them singletons. The specimen sequenced was PBMCs. These receptors came from a human donor in good health (CMV status not recorded). Some clones in this sample may be carry-over from other donors' samples.

The chain joins TRBV28 to TRBJ2-5; a possible D gene is TRBD1 (6 bases). V was shortened by 1 base and J by 7 bases, with 16 bases between the two germline ends. CDR1 MDHEN and CDR2 SYDVKM come from the germline V gene. CDR3 length: 15 residues. The chain's CDR3 is CASSLLTGPGGTQYF. The CDR3, as DNA: TGTGCCAGCAGTTTATTAACAGGGCCAGGAGGGACCCAGTACTTC.

The chain uses TRBV6-2 or TRBV6-3 and TRBJ2-1, with 10 bases that match TRBD1. The trim removed 2 bases at V and 3 bases at J, leaving 1 base unmatched. The CDR3 has 15 residues. Germline V gene sequence: CDR1 MNHEY, CDR2 SVGEGT. The CDR3 region is CASSYRDRGYNEQFF. DNA for the CDR3: TGTGCCAGCAGTTACCGGGACAGGGGCTACAATGAGCAGTTCTTC.

This clonotype was detected only once. The chain has TRBV4-1 and TRBJ2-7, with D perhaps matching TRBD2 (5 bases). CDR3 length: 17 residues. V lost 0 bases and J lost 4, with 19 bases in between. Looked up from germline, CDR1 is MGHRA and CDR2 is YSYEKL. CDR3 sequence reads: CASSQDPAPGTGYEQYF. DNA for the CDR3: TGCGCCAGCAGCCAAGATCCTGCCCCGGGTACGGGGTACGAGCAGTACTTC.

There are many counts of this clonotype. The chain combines TRBV7-2 with TRBJ1-2; D is unresolved. The CDR3 contains 17 residues. Germline values: CDR1 SGHTA, CDR2 FQGNSA. The germline V and J ends were trimmed by 0 bases and 8 bases, with 22 bases remaining between them. CDR3 nucleotides: TGTGCCAGCAGCTTAGCGTTTTTGGGCAGTTTCATTTACGGCTACACCTTC. Amino acid sequence: CASSLAFLGSFIYGYTF. Drawing the rest from reference TRBV7-2 and TRBJ1-2, the complete variable domain is GAGVSQSPSNKVTEKGKDVELRCDPISGHTALYWYRQSLGQGLEFLIYFQGNSAPDKSGLPSDRFSAERTGGSVSTLTIQRTQQEDSAVYLCASSLAFLGSFIYGYTFGSGTRLTVV.

CDR3 sequence: CAIMAPSYEQYF. The CDR3 DNA is TGTGCCATCATGGCCCCCTCCTACGAGCAGTACTTC. J is TRBJ2-7 and V is TRBV10-3; the D is unclear. CDR3 length equals 12 residues. Trimming removed 7 bases at V and 0 bases at J, with 7 bases between. CDR1 is ENHRY and CDR2 is SYGVKD in the germline V gene.

The rearrangement joins TRBV19 to TRBJ2-7; D is undetermined. CDR1 and CDR2 from the germline V gene are LNHDA and SQIVND (reference sequence). V lost 3 bases and J 3 bases, leaving 12 bases between the germline ends. The CDR3 consists of 14 residues. The CDR3 loop reads CASSIGAVFYEQYF. The CDR3 DNA follows: TGTGCCAGTAGTATTGGCGCAGTCTTCTACGAGCAGTACTTC.

A few counts support this clonotype. The chain carries TRBV7-9 and TRBJ2-5; D uncertain. There are 15 residues in the CDR3. With 3 bases removed from V and 6 bases from J, the gap between germline ends came to 17 bases. CDR1 is SEHNR, CDR2 FQNEAQ, per germline (reference sequence). CDR3 sequence reads: CASSFEAEAVKTQYF. The CDR3 DNA is TGTGCCAGCAGCTTTGAGGCAGAAGCCGTGAAGACCCAGTACTTC.

This clonotype was detected only a few times. This chain links TRBV6-1 with TRBJ2-7, with TRBD1 matching over 10 bases. Trimming at V came to 7 bases and at J to 3 bases, leaving 9 bases not matched to a gene. This CDR3 spans 15 amino acids. Germline V gene lookup returns CDR1 MNHNS and CDR2 SASEGT. The CDR3 sequence: CASKKLRDRGYEQYF. The CDR3 DNA reads as TGTGCCAGCAAAAAACTCCGGGACAGGGGCTACGAGCAGTACTTC.